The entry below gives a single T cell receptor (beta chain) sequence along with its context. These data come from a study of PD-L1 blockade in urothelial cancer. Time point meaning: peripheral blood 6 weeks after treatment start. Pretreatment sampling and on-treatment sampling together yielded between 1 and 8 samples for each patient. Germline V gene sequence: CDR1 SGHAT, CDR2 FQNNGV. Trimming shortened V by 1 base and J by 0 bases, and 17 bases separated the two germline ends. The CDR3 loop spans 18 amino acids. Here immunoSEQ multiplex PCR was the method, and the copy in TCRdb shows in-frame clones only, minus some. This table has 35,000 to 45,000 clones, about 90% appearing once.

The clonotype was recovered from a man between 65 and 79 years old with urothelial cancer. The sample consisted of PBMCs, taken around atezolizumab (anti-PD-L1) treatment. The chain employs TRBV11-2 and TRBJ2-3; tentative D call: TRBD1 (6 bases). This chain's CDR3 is CASSLGYRDIPSTDTQYF. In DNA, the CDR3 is TGTGCCAGCAGCTTAGGATATAGGGACATTCCTAGCACAGATACGCAGTATTTT.